Shown below are 2 T cell receptor beta chains from a single sample sequenced in a study of identical twins. Each CDR3 protein is one row after TCRdb ran MiXCR on the 5' RACE reads. The table lists 470,000 or so distinct CDR3 sequences, approximately 25% of them singletons. Separately, the same data were catalogued under a study of T cells expressing NK-cell markers.

What was sequenced was CD4+ T cells sorted from blood. The receptors shown here come from a woman younger than 35 in good health.

This clonotype was counted a few times. This chain joins TRBV4-1 and TRBJ1-1; 7 positions match TRBD1. V dropped 4 bases and J dropped 2; count of bases not matched to a gene: 13. Germline CDR1 reads MGHRA; CDR2 reads YSYEKL. The CDR3 is 17 residues long. This CDR3 is CASSPQTDRAFNTEAFF. For the CDR3, the DNA is TGCGCCAGCAGCCCACAGACAGACAGGGCGTTTAACACTGAAGCTTTCTTT.

This clonotype was seen only a few times. The J gene is TRBJ2-6, the V gene TRBV12-3 or TRBV12-4; D uncertain. There are 15 residues in the CDR3. Trimming left V 5 bases short and J 1 base short, with 9 bases between. The CDR3 nucleotides read TGTGCCAGCAGTGACCTAGGGTCTGGGGCCAACGTCCTGACTTTC. Protein sequence: CASSDLGSGANVLTF.